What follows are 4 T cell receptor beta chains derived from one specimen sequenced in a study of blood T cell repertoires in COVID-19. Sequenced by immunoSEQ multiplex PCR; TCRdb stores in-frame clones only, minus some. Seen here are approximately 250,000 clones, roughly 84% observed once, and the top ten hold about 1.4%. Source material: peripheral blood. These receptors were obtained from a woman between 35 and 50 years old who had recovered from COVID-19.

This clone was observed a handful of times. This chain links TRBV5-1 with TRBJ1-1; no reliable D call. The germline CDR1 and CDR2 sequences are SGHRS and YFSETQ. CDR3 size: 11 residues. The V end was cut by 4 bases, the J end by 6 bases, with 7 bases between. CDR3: CASSVGPEAFF. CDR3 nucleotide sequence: TGCGCCAGCAGCGTTGGGCCTGAAGCTTTCTTT.

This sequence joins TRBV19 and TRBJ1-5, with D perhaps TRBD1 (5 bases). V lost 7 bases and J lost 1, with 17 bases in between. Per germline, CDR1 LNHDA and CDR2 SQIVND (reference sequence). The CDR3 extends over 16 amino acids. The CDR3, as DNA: TGTGCCAGTACCCCAGTCGGGGGAGGCAGCAATCAGCCCCAGCATTTT. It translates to CASTPVGGGSNQPQHF.

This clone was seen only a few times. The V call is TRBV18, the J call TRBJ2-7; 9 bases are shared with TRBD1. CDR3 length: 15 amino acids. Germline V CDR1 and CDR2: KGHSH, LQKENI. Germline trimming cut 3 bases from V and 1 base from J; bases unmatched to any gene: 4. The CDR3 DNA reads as TGTGCCAGCTCACCCCGGACAGGGGTGTCCTACGAGCAGTACTTC. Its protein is CASSPRTGVSYEQYF. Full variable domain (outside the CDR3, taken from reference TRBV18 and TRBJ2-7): NAGVMQNPRHLVRRRGQEARLRCSPMKGHSHVYWYRQLPEEGLKFMVYLQKENIIDESGMPKERFSAEFPKEGPSILRIQQVVRGDSAAYFCASSPRTGVSYEQYFGPGTRLTVT.

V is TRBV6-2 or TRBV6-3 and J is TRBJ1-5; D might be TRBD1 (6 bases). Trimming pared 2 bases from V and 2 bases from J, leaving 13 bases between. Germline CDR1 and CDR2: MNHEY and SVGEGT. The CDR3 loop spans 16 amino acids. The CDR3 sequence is CASSYVGGGGNQPQHF. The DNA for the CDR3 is TGTGCCAGCAGTTACGTAGGGGGGGGAGGCAATCAGCCCCAGCATTTT.